The source of this TCR beta chain is a study of identical twins. The sample holds a few counts of this clonotype. Antigen: not known. General study results and limits: Conclusions were drawn cross-sectionally by statistical analysis, without following the same donors.

From germline, CDR1 is SGHRS and CDR2 YFSETQ. This CDR3 contains 15 residues. Deletions cut 0 bases from V and 6 bases from J, with 15 bases between. Template switching created a universal primer site, and the cDNA included unique molecular identifiers. Each CDR3 protein is one row after TCRdb ran MiXCR on the 5' RACE reads. The sample has approximately 470,000 distinct CDR3 sequences, 13% to 15% seen once. Every one of the donors was a healthy Caucasian. These records were also assigned to another study, of yellow fever vaccine responses in identical twins. That report adds: Vaccine T cell responses of twins reportedly seemed partly convergent and partly personalized.

What was sequenced was CD4+ T cells sorted from blood. The V call is TRBV5-1, the J call TRBJ2-5; possible D gene TRBD1, 5 bases. This receptor was taken from a woman aged 18-29 years in good health. In nucleotides, the CDR3 is TGCGCCAGCAGCTTGGTCGTGGGGCAGTACCAGACCCAGTACTTC. It translates to CASSLVVGQYQTQYF.